The rows below give T cell receptor beta chains drawn from one sample of a study of control samples from healthy donors and cancer patients. The method was immunoSEQ multiplex PCR; TCRdb's version includes in-frame clones alone and lacks a portion of them. The data hold some 120,000 clones, with approximately 94% observed a single time. Sequencing was performed on blood. These receptors were taken from a man aged 25-45 years in good health. CDR3s include the opening cysteine and the closing phenylalanine or tryptophan. The order of the fields is CDR3 protein, CDR3 DNA, J gene, V gene, clone size, D gene. D genes are given only for firm matches. Some rows have no size entry. The others give once, few or many, or a class for an expanded clone.

CASLELLNTEAFF | TGTGCCAGCTTAGAGTTGTTGAACACTGAAGCTTTCTTT | TRBJ1-1 | TRBV27 | NA | NA
CASSPGGGELFF | TGTGCCAGCTCTCCGGGGGGCGGGGAGCTGTTTTTT | TRBJ2-2 | TRBV5-4 | NA | TRBD2
CASRDNQPQHF | TGTGCCAGCAGGGACAATCAGCCCCAGCATTTT | TRBJ1-5 | TRBV28 | NA | NA
CASSSTVIGAGSQHF | TGTGCCAGCAGTTCGACAGTGATTGGAGCGGGGTCCCAGCATTTT | TRBJ1-5 | TRBV6-5 | NA | NA
CASSLGGKGLNSPLHF | TGTGCCAGCAGCTTGGGAGGGAAGGGGCTTAATTCACCCCTCCACTTT | TRBJ1-6 | TRBV5-6 | few | NA
CASSSGHAISGNTIYF | TGCGCCAGCAGCTCTGGACACGCGATCTCTGGAAACACCATATATTTT | TRBJ1-3 | TRBV5-1 | NA | NA
CASSWGTVNTGELFF | TGCGCCAGCAGCTGGGGGACAGTGAACACCGGGGAGCTGTTTTTT | TRBJ2-2 | TRBV5-1 | NA | TRBD1
CASSQETQGVAEKLFF | TGTGCCAGCAGCCAAGAAACTCAGGGCGTGGCTGAAAAACTGTTTTTT | TRBJ1-4 | TRBV3-1/TRBV3-2 | NA | NA
CASSYSGRAYGYTF | TGTGCCAGCAGTTACAGTGGCAGGGCCTATGGCTACACCTTC | TRBJ1-2 | TRBV6-2/TRBV6-3 | NA | NA
CASSYRGNSPLHF | TGTGCCAGCAGTTACAGGGGTAATTCACCCCTCCACTTT | TRBJ1-6 | TRBV28 | NA | TRBD1
CATSRDGYSNQPQHF | TGTGCCACCAGCAGAGATGGGTATAGCAATCAGCCCCAGCATTTT | TRBJ1-5 | TRBV15 | NA | NA
CASIPGLIPLGELFF | TGTGCCAGCATCCCGGGACTTATCCCCCTCGGGGAGCTGTTTTTT | TRBJ2-2 | TRBV11-2 | NA | NA
CASSLLPQGANEKLFF | TGTGCCAGCTCACTATTGCCACAGGGGGCTAATGAAAAACTGTTTTTT | TRBJ1-4 | TRBV18 | NA | TRBD1
CASSSHTGELFF | TGTGCCAGCAGCTCGCACACCGGGGAGCTGTTTTTT | TRBJ2-2 | TRBV7-3 | NA | NA
CASSPRGGLAGARRSYEQYF | TGTGCCAGCAGCCCTAGGGGGGGACTAGCGGGGGCCCGACGCTCCTACGAGCAGTACTTC | TRBJ2-7 | TRBV13 | NA | TRBD2
CASSFALSEQFF | TGTGCCAGCAGCTTCGCTCTTAGTGAGCAGTTCTTC | TRBJ2-1 | TRBV5-8 | NA | NA
CASSILPVVGGKLFF | TGTGCCAGTAGTATCCTCCCCGTGGTGGGTGGGAAACTGTTTTTT | TRBJ1-4 | TRBV19 | NA | NA
CASSDPETEQYF | TGTGCCAGCAGCGATCCGGAAACTGAGCAGTACTTC | TRBJ2-7 | TRBV14 | NA | NA
CASSVGWALQETQYF | TGTGCCAGCAGCGTAGGTTGGGCACTCCAAGAGACCCAGTACTTC | TRBJ2-5 | TRBV9 | NA | NA
CASSLGVAGGSDTQYF | TGTGCCAGCAGCTTAGGAGTTGCGGGGGGGTCAGATACGCAGTATTTT | TRBJ2-3 | TRBV11-2 | NA | TRBD2
CATSIEQGGSDEQFF | TGTGCCACCAGCATTGAGCAGGGGGGGTCCGATGAGCAGTTCTTC | TRBJ2-1 | TRBV15 | NA | NA
CASSYTGKENEKLFF | TGCGCCAGCAGCTACACAGGGAAAGAAAATGAAAAACTGTTTTTT | TRBJ1-4 | TRBV5-1 | NA | NA
CASRLQGSGGELFF | TGTGCCAGCAGGTTACAGGGGTCGGGAGGGGAGCTGTTTTTT | TRBJ2-2 | TRBV28 | NA | TRBD1
CASSIRGVLTDTQYF | TGTGCCAGCAGCATTCGGGGGGTCCTCACAGATACGCAGTATTTT | TRBJ2-3 | TRBV9 | NA | TRBD2
CASSQTRLVRTTDNYGYTF | TGTGCCAGCAGCCAAACACGTTTGGTTCGGACAACAGATAACTATGGCTACACCTTC | TRBJ1-2 | TRBV3-1/TRBV3-2 | NA | NA
CASSGGLASSTDTQYF | TGTGCCAGCAGCGGAGGACTAGCGTCTAGCACAGATACGCAGTATTTT | TRBJ2-3 | TRBV9 | NA | TRBD2
CASSYSRGGTDTQYF | TGTGCCAGCAGTTACTCCAGGGGGGGCACAGATACGCAGTATTTT | TRBJ2-3 | TRBV6-5 | once | NA
CASSLQLMNTEAFF | TGTGCCAGCAGCTTACAGCTCATGAACACTGAAGCTTTCTTT | TRBJ1-1 | TRBV5-5 | NA | NA
CASSTGHSYEQYF | TGTGCCAGCTCAACGGGACACTCCTACGAGCAGTACTTC | TRBJ2-7 | TRBV18 | NA | NA
CASQVAGFQETQYF | TGTGCCAGCCAAGTTGCAGGTTTCCAAGAGACCCAGTACTTC | TRBJ2-5 | TRBV7-9 | NA | NA
CASSFPPGTEAFF | TGTGCCAGCAGTTTTCCCCCGGGGACTGAAGCTTTCTTT | TRBJ1-1 | TRBV28 | NA | NA
CASSLLTGVETQYF | TGTGCCAGCAGCTTATTGACAGGGGTGGAGACCCAGTACTTC | TRBJ2-5 | TRBV7-9 | once | TRBD1
CASSQAGRNTEAFF | TGTGCCAGCAGCCAAGCGGGTAGGAACACTGAAGCTTTCTTT | TRBJ1-1 | TRBV3-1/TRBV3-2 | NA | NA
CASSRGIGGGEAFF | TGTGCCAGCAGCCGGGGTATCGGGGGAGGAGAAGCTTTCTTT | TRBJ1-1 | TRBV5-5 | NA | NA
CASSEAYEVHEQFF | TGTGCCAGCAGTGAAGCTTATGAGGTCCATGAGCAGTTCTTC | TRBJ2-1 | TRBV6-1 | NA | NA